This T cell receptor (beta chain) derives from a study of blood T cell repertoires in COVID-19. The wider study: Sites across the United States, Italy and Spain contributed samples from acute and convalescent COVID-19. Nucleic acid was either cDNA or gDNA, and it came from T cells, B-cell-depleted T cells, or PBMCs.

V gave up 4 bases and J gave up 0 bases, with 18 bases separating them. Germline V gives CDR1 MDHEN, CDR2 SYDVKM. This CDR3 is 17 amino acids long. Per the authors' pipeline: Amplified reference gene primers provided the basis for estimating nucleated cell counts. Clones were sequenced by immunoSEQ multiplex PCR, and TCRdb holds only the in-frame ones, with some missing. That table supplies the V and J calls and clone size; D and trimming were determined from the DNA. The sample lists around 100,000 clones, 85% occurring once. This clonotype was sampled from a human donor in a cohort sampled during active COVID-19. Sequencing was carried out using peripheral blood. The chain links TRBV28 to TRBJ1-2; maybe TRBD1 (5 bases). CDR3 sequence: CASSSPSDGQANYGYTF. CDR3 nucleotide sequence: TGTGCCAGCAGTTCCCCGTCCGACGGACAAGCTAACTATGGCTACACCTTC.